Listed below are T cell receptor beta chains from one sample, sequenced in a study of T cell repertoires in cytomegalovirus infection. Their target antigens are unknown. TCRdb processed the reads anew with MiXCR; each CDR3 protein has one entry. Among approximately 1,000,000 distinct CDR3 sequences listed, about a third were seen once. The sample was cultured CD8+ T cells from PBMCs, taken from culture after CMV antigen stimulation. The source is a human donor in good health (CMV status not recorded). Some clones in this sample may be carry-over from other donors' samples. Each CDR3 is given with its conserved first and last residue. D genes are given only for firm matches. Clone size is shown for a subset of rows, as once, few, many or a class of expanded clone.

.,.,TRBJ1-3,TRBV7-4,TGTGCCAGCAGCTCACCTCGGAAAAGCTCTGGAAACACCATATATTTT,CASSSPRKSSGNTIYF
.,.,TRBJ2-3,TRBV3-1,TGTGCCAGCGGCGGTGCGGGTCTCGGCACAGATACGAAGTATTTT,CASGGAGLGTDTKYF
.,.,TRBJ1-2,TRBV5-4,TGTGCCAGCAGCTTCAGCAGCTCCCTCGGTGGCTACACCTTC,CASSFSSSLGGYTF
.,TRBD1,TRBJ2-6,TRBV6-1,TGTGCCAGCAGTGGATGGGACAGGAAAATGGGGGCCAACGTCCTGACTTTC,CASSGWDRKMGANVLTF
few,TRBD2,TRBJ2-1,TRBV4-1,TGCGCCAGCAGCCATGGGAGGGGGCAGTTCTTC,CASSHGRGQFF
once,.,TRBJ2-7,TRBV10-1,TGCGCCAGCAGTAAAAAACAGGGCTTCCTCTACGAGCAGTACTTC,CASSKKQGFLYEQYF
.,.,TRBJ1-1,TRBV6-1,TGTGCCAGCAGTGAAGCGGGGGCATTTTCGGCTTTCTTT,CASSEAGAFSAFF
many,.,TRBJ2-1,TRBV7-6,TGTGCCAGCAGCTCGATATATGAGCAGTTCTTC,CASSSIYEQFF
.,.,TRBJ1-6,TRBV6-2/TRBV6-3,TGTGCCAGCAGTTACAGAGGCAATTCACCCCTCCACTTT,CASSYRGNSPLHF
.,.,TRBJ2-2,TRBV29-1,TGCAGCGCCCGAGGGGGGGCAGGCGGGGAGCTGTTTTTT,CSARGGAGGELFF
many,.,TRBJ2-3,TRBV7-8,TGTGCCAGCAGTTACACACACACAGATACGCAGTATTTT,CASSYTHTDTQYF
few,TRBD1,TRBJ1-1,TRBV6-6,TGTGCCAGCAGTCCCCCCGGGACAGACACTGAAGCTTTCTTT,CASSPPGTDTEAFF
.,.,TRBJ1-5,TRBV13,TGTGCCAGCAGTTTTGGTAGAAATAGCAATCAGCCCCAGCATTTT,CASSFGRNSNQPQHF
many,.,TRBJ1-6,TRBV7-6,TGTGCCAGCAGCCCGCTCCCACCTCCGTCACCCCTCCACTTT,CASSPLPPPSPLHF
.,.,TRBJ2-7,TRBV15,TGTGCCACCAGCAGGCAACGAGAGTCCGAGCAGTACTTC,CATSRQRESEQYF
few,.,TRBJ2-1,TRBV20-1,TGCAGTGCTAGAGCGGGGTGGGGGATGACCAATGAGCAGTTCTTC,CSARAGWGMTNEQFF
few,TRBD2,TRBJ2-1,TRBV27,TGTGCCAGCAGCGACACTAGCGGGGGGGCGTATGAGCAGTTCTTC,CASSDTSGGAYEQFF
few,.,TRBJ2-3,TRBV9,TGTGCCAGCAGCGTAGCGGCAGCTAGCACAGATACGCAGTATTTT,CASSVAAASTDTQYF
few,.,TRBJ1-1,TRBV6-6,TGTGCCAGCAGTTACTCCCGCATGGAAGCTTTCTTT,CASSYSRMEAFF
.,.,TRBJ2-7,TRBV10-3,TGTGCCATCAGTGAAGGGCAGGGCCCCTACGAGCAGTACTTC,CAISEGQGPYEQYF
few,TRBD1,TRBJ2-1,TRBV2,TGTGCCATTCCTTTTCCGGGACAGGGGGCGAATGAGCAGTTCTTC,CAIPFPGQGANEQFF
few,.,TRBJ2-1,TRBV20-1,TGCAGTGCTAGACCTCTGGAGGAGCAGTTCTTC,CSARPLEEQFF
few,.,TRBJ1-1,TRBV28,TGTGCCAGCAGCCAGATCAGGGCGAACACTGAAGCTTTCTTT,CASSQIRANTEAFF
.,.,TRBJ1-2,TRBV5-4,TGTGCCAGCAGCTTGGGAGCACCCGAGAGCTATGGCTACACCTTC,CASSLGAPESYGYTF
few,.,TRBJ2-5,TRBV7-2,TGTGCCAGCAGCTTATTATATACATGGGGGCAGACTAAGTATGGAGGTCAAGAGACCCAGTACTTC,CASSLLYTWGQTKYGGQETQYF
few,TRBD2,TRBJ2-1,TRBV20-1,TGCAGTGCTGGGGGACTAGCGGCTTACAATGAGCAGTTCTTC,CSAGGLAAYNEQFF
.,.,TRBJ2-5,TRBV28,TGTGCCAGCAGTCCCGGGGCTCCTAGCTCCCAGTACTTC,CASSPGAPSSQYF
.,TRBD1,TRBJ1-2,TRBV27,TGTGCCAGCAGGGGAGACTCCGGGACAGCAATAAACTATGGCTACACCTTC,CASRGDSGTAINYGYTF
.,.,TRBJ2-4,TRBV19,TGTGCCAGTAGTCCTCGGGCGGGCCTCGTAGCCAAAAACATTCAGTACTTC,CASSPRAGLVAKNIQYF
many,.,TRBJ2-6,TRBV7-9,TGTGCCAGCAGCTTAGCAGGGGAGGTCGGGGCCAACGTCCTGACTTTC,CASSLAGEVGANVLTF